This TCR beta chain appears in the sequencing data of a study of blood T cell repertoires in COVID-19. Background on the study: COVID-19 samples collected from the United States, Italy and Spain covered acute and convalescent phases. The cDNA or gDNA used as material had been derived from T cells, B-cell-depleted T cells, or PBMCs.

In germline, CDR1 is KGHSH, CDR2 LQKENI. V was trimmed by 6 bases and J by 6 bases, leaving 23 bases between them. This CDR3 has 16 residues. Original data processing: Amplification of reference gene primers provided the estimated nucleated cell counts. Profiling relied on immunoSEQ multiplex PCR, and the TCRdb table lists in-frame clones only, not all of them. V and J calls and clone size are those listed in that table; D and trimming were worked out from the DNA. The sample shows about 85,000 clones, around 90% of them seen only once. V usage is TRBV18 and J usage is TRBJ1-1; TRBD1 is a possible D gene (5 bases). The sequencing input was peripheral blood. The origin of this receptor is a man between 60 and 70 years old with acute or convalescent COVID-19. The CDR3 protein is CASSLRVGRASSEAFF. The CDR3, as DNA: TGTGCCAGCTCCCTTCGGGTTGGCAGGGCGAGCTCTGAAGCTTTCTTT.